These T cell receptor beta chains were read from a single sample in a study of T-cell memory formation after mild COVID-19. From the 5' RACE reads, TCRdb called clonotypes with MiXCR, one entry per CDR3 protein. Here the sample spans 170,000 or so distinct CDR3 sequences, about a fifth being singletons. The sample was PBMCs or a T cell subset sorted from them (not recorded which). These receptors were collected from an adult woman who had mild COVID-19 (a few samples of this study predate the infection). Cell type and time point are not known. CDR3s include the opening cysteine and the closing phenylalanine or tryptophan. The order of the fields is V gene, D gene, clone size, J gene, CDR3 protein, CDR3 DNA. D genes are given only for firm matches. Rows may omit the clone size; those that give it use once, few, many or a size class.

V gene: TRBV20-1
D gene: TRBD1
clone size: -
J gene: TRBJ2-1
CDR3 protein: CSAADRGYEQFF
CDR3 DNA: TGCAGTGCTGCGGACAGGGGATATGAGCAGTTCTTC

V gene: TRBV5-1
D gene: -
clone size: medium-sized
J gene: TRBJ1-1
CDR3 protein: CASSFWGTNTEAFF
CDR3 DNA: TGCGCCAGCAGCTTTTGGGGGACTAACACTGAAGCTTTCTTT

V gene: TRBV7-8
D gene: TRBD2
clone size: -
J gene: TRBJ2-2
CDR3 protein: CASSPPGLADTGELFF
CDR3 DNA: TGTGCCAGCAGCCCTCCGGGACTAGCCGACACCGGGGAGCTGTTTTTT

V gene: TRBV2
D gene: TRBD2
clone size: few
J gene: TRBJ2-3
CDR3 protein: CASAGLAGPTDTQYF
CDR3 DNA: TGTGCCAGCGCCGGACTAGCGGGACCCACAGATACGCAGTATTTT

V gene: TRBV25-1
D gene: TRBD1
clone size: -
J gene: TRBJ1-2
CDR3 protein: CASSYGGGVGGYTF
CDR3 DNA: TGTGCCAGCAGTTACGGAGGGGGCGTGGGGGGCTACACCTTC

V gene: TRBV27
D gene: -
clone size: few
J gene: TRBJ2-1
CDR3 protein: CASSRWGTRGNEQFF
CDR3 DNA: TGTGCCAGCAGTAGATGGGGGACACGAGGCAATGAGCAGTTCTTC

V gene: TRBV6-5
D gene: -
clone size: -
J gene: TRBJ2-7
CDR3 protein: CASRPQVGPYEQYF
CDR3 DNA: TGTGCCAGCAGGCCTCAGGTGGGCCCCTACGAGCAGTACTTC

V gene: TRBV5-1
D gene: -
clone size: few
J gene: TRBJ2-1
CDR3 protein: CASSQEGYYGVGEQFF
CDR3 DNA: TGCGCCAGCAGCCAGGAGGGGTATTATGGAGTCGGTGAGCAGTTCTTC

V gene: TRBV6-5
D gene: TRBD1
clone size: few
J gene: TRBJ2-5
CDR3 protein: CASRGQAFQETQYF
CDR3 DNA: TGTGCCAGCAGGGGACAGGCTTTCCAAGAGACCCAGTACTTC

V gene: TRBV10-3
D gene: TRBD2
clone size: -
J gene: TRBJ2-3
CDR3 protein: CAIKTSGSTDTQYF
CDR3 DNA: TGTGCCATCAAAACTAGCGGGAGCACAGATACGCAGTATTTT

V gene: TRBV11-2
D gene: -
clone size: -
J gene: TRBJ2-3
CDR3 protein: CASSDALGTDTQYF
CDR3 DNA: TGTGCCAGCAGCGACGCCCTTGGCACAGATACGCAGTATTTT

V gene: TRBV9
D gene: -
clone size: -
J gene: TRBJ2-7
CDR3 protein: CASSVGYGAFYEQYF
CDR3 DNA: TGTGCCAGCAGCGTAGGTTACGGAGCCTTCTACGAGCAGTACTTC

V gene: TRBV5-1
D gene: -
clone size: few
J gene: TRBJ2-7
CDR3 protein: CASSEGDGSYEQYF
CDR3 DNA: TGCGCCAGCAGCGAGGGGGACGGGTCCTACGAGCAGTACTTC

V gene: TRBV20-1
D gene: TRBD2
clone size: few
J gene: TRBJ2-1
CDR3 protein: CSAWGPGLAGGVYNEQFF
CDR3 DNA: TGCAGTGCCTGGGGTCCGGGACTAGCGGGAGGCGTCTACAATGAGCAGTTCTTC

V gene: TRBV3-1
D gene: TRBD2
clone size: -
J gene: TRBJ2-7
CDR3 protein: CASSGLAGLPYEQYF
CDR3 DNA: TGTGCCAGCAGCGGACTAGCGGGACTTCCCTACGAGCAGTACTTC

V gene: TRBV29-1
D gene: -
clone size: -
J gene: TRBJ2-7
CDR3 protein: CSSQDNLGEYF
CDR3 DNA: TGCAGCTCGCAGGACAACTTGGGGGAGTACTTC

V gene: TRBV27
D gene: TRBD1
clone size: -
J gene: TRBJ2-7
CDR3 protein: CASIQQGDFGEQYF
CDR3 DNA: TGTGCCAGCATTCAGCAGGGGGATTTTGGCGAGCAGTACTTC

V gene: TRBV7-9
D gene: TRBD1
clone size: -
J gene: TRBJ2-1
CDR3 protein: CASSSDRGVGNEQFF
CDR3 DNA: TGTGCCAGCAGCTCCGACAGGGGGGTGGGCAATGAGCAGTTCTTC

V gene: TRBV12-3/TRBV12-4
D gene: -
clone size: -
J gene: TRBJ2-1
CDR3 protein: CASSKTLLDHNEQFF
CDR3 DNA: TGTGCCAGCAGTAAAACATTACTGGACCACAATGAGCAGTTCTTC

V gene: TRBV27
D gene: -
clone size: -
J gene: TRBJ2-2
CDR3 protein: CASRENTGELFF
CDR3 DNA: TGTGCCAGCCGGGAGAACACCGGGGAGCTGTTTTTT

V gene: TRBV4-1
D gene: -
clone size: few
J gene: TRBJ2-7
CDR3 protein: CASSLTDLFEQYF
CDR3 DNA: TGCGCCAGCAGCCTCACGGACCTTTTCGAGCAGTACTTC

V gene: TRBV30
D gene: -
clone size: -
J gene: TRBJ2-2
CDR3 protein: CAWTTGIGNGELFF
CDR3 DNA: TGTGCCTGGACTACAGGGATTGGAAACGGGGAGCTGTTTTTT

V gene: TRBV12-3/TRBV12-4
D gene: -
clone size: -
J gene: TRBJ2-7
CDR3 protein: CASSGMGFVDYLEQYF
CDR3 DNA: TGTGCCAGCAGCGGGATGGGGTTTGTTGATTATTTGGAGCAGTACTTC

V gene: TRBV5-1
D gene: -
clone size: -
J gene: TRBJ1-1
CDR3 protein: CASSFSQGLNTEAFF
CDR3 DNA: TGCGCCAGCAGCTTTTCTCAGGGACTCAACACTGAAGCTTTCTTT

V gene: TRBV7-7
D gene: -
clone size: few
J gene: TRBJ2-5
CDR3 protein: CASSPSDYGETQYF
CDR3 DNA: TGTGCTAGCAGCCCATCGGACTACGGGGAGACCCAGTACTTC

V gene: TRBV7-9
D gene: TRBD1
clone size: -
J gene: TRBJ2-1
CDR3 protein: CASSSGTGQGVFNEQFF
CDR3 DNA: TGTGCCAGCAGCTCGGGGACGGGACAGGGAGTGTTCAATGAGCAGTTCTTC

V gene: TRBV24-1
D gene: -
clone size: few
J gene: TRBJ2-5
CDR3 protein: CATSDLGETQYF
CDR3 DNA: TGTGCCACCAGTGATTTAGGAGAGACCCAGTACTTC

V gene: TRBV14
D gene: TRBD1
clone size: many
J gene: TRBJ2-7
CDR3 protein: CASSQELGQGRPVRYF
CDR3 DNA: TGTGCCAGCAGCCAAGAATTGGGACAGGGGCGTCCTGTACGGTACTTC

V gene: TRBV9
D gene: -
clone size: -
J gene: TRBJ1-1
CDR3 protein: CASSVASQGEAFF
CDR3 DNA: TGTGCCAGCAGCGTAGCTAGCCAGGGTGAAGCTTTCTTT

V gene: TRBV7-9
D gene: -
clone size: -
J gene: TRBJ2-7
CDR3 protein: CASSSQDYEQYF
CDR3 DNA: TGTGCCAGCAGCTCACAAGACTACGAGCAGTACTTC

V gene: TRBV2
D gene: TRBD1
clone size: -
J gene: TRBJ1-4
CDR3 protein: CASLGGIVKLFF
CDR3 DNA: TGTGCCAGTTTAGGGGGCATCGTAAAACTGTTTTTT

V gene: TRBV5-1
D gene: -
clone size: few
J gene: TRBJ1-2
CDR3 protein: CASSPAYEARGYTF
CDR3 DNA: TGCGCCAGCAGCCCCGCTTATGAGGCCCGTGGCTACACCTTC

V gene: TRBV4-3
D gene: -
clone size: -
J gene: TRBJ1-2
CDR3 protein: CASSQEGGRGPYGYTF
CDR3 DNA: TGCGCCAGCAGCCAAGAAGGGGGGAGGGGTCCCTATGGCTACACCTTC

V gene: TRBV4-1
D gene: TRBD1
clone size: few
J gene: TRBJ2-7
CDR3 protein: CASSITGTVSYEQYF
CDR3 DNA: TGCGCCAGCAGCATAACCGGGACAGTGTCCTACGAGCAGTACTTC

V gene: TRBV10-3
D gene: -
clone size: -
J gene: TRBJ2-3
CDR3 protein: CAISDPPGALSTDTQYF
CDR3 DNA: TGTGCCATCAGTGACCCGCCCGGGGCGCTGAGCACAGATACGCAGTATTTT

V gene: TRBV6-2/TRBV6-3
D gene: TRBD2
clone size: -
J gene: TRBJ2-1
CDR3 protein: CASSHLLAGTYNEQFF
CDR3 DNA: TGTGCCAGCAGCCACCTGCTAGCGGGAACCTACAATGAGCAGTTCTTC

V gene: TRBV20-1
D gene: -
clone size: few
J gene: TRBJ1-5
CDR3 protein: CSARDPSNQPQHF
CDR3 DNA: TGCAGTGCTAGAGATCCCAGCAATCAGCCCCAGCATTTT

V gene: TRBV7-6
D gene: -
clone size: -
J gene: TRBJ2-1
CDR3 protein: CASSPHGGGEQFF
CDR3 DNA: TGTGCCAGCAGCCCGCACGGAGGGGGCGAGCAGTTCTTC

V gene: TRBV5-6
D gene: TRBD2
clone size: -
J gene: TRBJ2-5
CDR3 protein: CASSEGLADTQETQYF
CDR3 DNA: TGTGCCAGCAGCGAGGGACTAGCAGACACCCAAGAGACCCAGTACTTC

V gene: TRBV9
D gene: -
clone size: -
J gene: TRBJ1-1
CDR3 protein: CASSGMNTEAFF
CDR3 DNA: TGTGCCAGTTCGGGGATGAACACTGAAGCTTTCTTT

V gene: TRBV7-8
D gene: -
clone size: -
J gene: TRBJ2-1
CDR3 protein: CASSPQGGNSYNEQFF
CDR3 DNA: TGTGCCAGCAGCCCCCAAGGGGGGAACTCCTACAATGAGCAGTTCTTC

V gene: TRBV24-1
D gene: -
clone size: -
J gene: TRBJ1-2
CDR3 protein: CATSDLLGYTF
CDR3 DNA: TGTGCCACCAGTGATTTGCTTGGCTACACCTTC

V gene: TRBV12-3/TRBV12-4
D gene: -
clone size: few
J gene: TRBJ2-5
CDR3 protein: CASSPGRSQETQYF
CDR3 DNA: TGTGCCAGCAGCCCTGGTCGATCCCAAGAGACCCAGTACTTC

V gene: TRBV9
D gene: TRBD1
clone size: -
J gene: TRBJ1-1
CDR3 protein: CASSPRDRVEAFF
CDR3 DNA: TGTGCCAGCAGCCCAAGGGACAGGGTGGAAGCTTTCTTT

V gene: TRBV9
D gene: -
clone size: -
J gene: TRBJ2-1
CDR3 protein: CASSVSSGYNEQFF
CDR3 DNA: TGTGCCAGCAGCGTCTCCTCAGGGTACAATGAGCAGTTCTTC

V gene: TRBV30
D gene: -
clone size: -
J gene: TRBJ2-5
CDR3 protein: CASPRGDETQYF
CDR3 DNA: TGTGCCTCGCCCAGGGGAGATGAGACCCAGTACTTC

V gene: TRBV10-3
D gene: -
clone size: few
J gene: TRBJ2-5
CDR3 protein: CAISDAGETQYF
CDR3 DNA: TGTGCCATCAGTGACGCGGGAGAGACCCAGTACTTC